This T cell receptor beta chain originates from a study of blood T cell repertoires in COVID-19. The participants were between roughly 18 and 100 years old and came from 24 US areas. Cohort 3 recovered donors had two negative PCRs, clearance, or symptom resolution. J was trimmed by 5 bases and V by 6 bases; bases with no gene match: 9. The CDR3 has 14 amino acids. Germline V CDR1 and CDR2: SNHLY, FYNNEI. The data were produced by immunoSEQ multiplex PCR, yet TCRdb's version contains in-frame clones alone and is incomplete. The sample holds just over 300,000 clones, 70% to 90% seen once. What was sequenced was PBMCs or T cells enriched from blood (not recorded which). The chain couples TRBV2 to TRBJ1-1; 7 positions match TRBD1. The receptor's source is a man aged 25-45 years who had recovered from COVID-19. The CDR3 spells CASSGGGGGTEAFF. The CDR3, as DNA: TGTGCCAGCAGCGGAGGGGGCGGGGGGACTGAAGCTTTCTTT.